This TCR beta chain emerged from a study of control samples from healthy donors and cancer patients. Profiled with immunoSEQ multiplex PCR; TCRdb holds only in-frame clones, not every one. This repertoire shows about 120,000 clones, 85% to 90% found once; its top ten account for about 12%. The TCR was taken from a man aged 30-40 years in good health. Sequenced sample: blood.

The CDR3 DNA is TGTGCCAGCAGCTTCGACAGGGGTCAGCCCCAGCATTTT. It is translated as CASSFDRGQPQHF. This sequence joins TRBV7-2 and TRBJ1-5, with 8 bases matching TRBD1. After removal of 3 bases from V and 6 bases from J, the junction contained 1 base not matched to a gene. CDR1 and CDR2 (germline): SGHTA, FQGNSA. This CDR3 is 13 amino acids long.